What follows is one T cell receptor beta chain and its context. The sample originates from a study of cytomegalovirus exposure and HLA in healthy donors. With 60 Vbeta and 13 Jbeta primers, the PCR was carried out. Using immunoSEQ multiplex PCR, the repertoire was profiled, and TCRdb retains in-frame clones only, with some absent. Among around 150,000 clones listed, 80% were seen once. The germline gives CDR1 SGHDT, CDR2 YYEEEE. CDR3 length: 15 residues. Trimming cost V 4 bases and J 6 bases; bases outside gene matches: 11. The rearrangement links TRBV5-6 to TRBJ1-1; 8 positions agree with TRBD1. Specimen: PBMCs. The receptor was derived from a man aged 18 to 35 in good health and CMV-seropositive. The DNA of the CDR3 is TGTGCCAGCAGCACGCCCGGGACAGGCCACGCTGAAGCTTTCTTT. Amino acid sequence: CASSTPGTGHAEAFF.